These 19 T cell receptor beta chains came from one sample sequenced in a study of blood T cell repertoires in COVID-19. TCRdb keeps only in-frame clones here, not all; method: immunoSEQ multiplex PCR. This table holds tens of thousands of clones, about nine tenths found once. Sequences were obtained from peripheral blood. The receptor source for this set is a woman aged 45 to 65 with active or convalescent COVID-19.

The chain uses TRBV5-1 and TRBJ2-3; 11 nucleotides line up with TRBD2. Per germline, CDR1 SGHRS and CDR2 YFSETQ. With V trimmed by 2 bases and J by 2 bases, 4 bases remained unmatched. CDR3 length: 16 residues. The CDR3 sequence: CASSFSGRDHTDTQYF. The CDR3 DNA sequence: TGCGCCAGCAGCTTTAGCGGGAGGGATCACACAGATACGCAGTATTTT.

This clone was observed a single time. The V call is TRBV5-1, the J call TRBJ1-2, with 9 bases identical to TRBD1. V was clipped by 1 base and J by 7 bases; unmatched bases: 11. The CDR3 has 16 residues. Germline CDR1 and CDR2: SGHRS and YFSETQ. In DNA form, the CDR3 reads TGCGCCAGCAGCTTGTCTCCGGGACAGGGTATGAGTGGCTACACCTTC. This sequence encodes CASSLSPGQGMSGYTF.

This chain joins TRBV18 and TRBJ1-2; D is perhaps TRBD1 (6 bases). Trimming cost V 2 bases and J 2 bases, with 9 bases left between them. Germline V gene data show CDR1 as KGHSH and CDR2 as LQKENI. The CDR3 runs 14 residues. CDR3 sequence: CASSPSGDNYGYTF. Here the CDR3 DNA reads TGTGCCAGCTCACCATCAGGGGACAACTATGGCTACACCTTC.

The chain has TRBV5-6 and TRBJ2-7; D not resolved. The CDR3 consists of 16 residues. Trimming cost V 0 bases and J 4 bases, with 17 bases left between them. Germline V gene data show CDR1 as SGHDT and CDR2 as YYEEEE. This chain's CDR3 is CASSLVAGLLTYEQYF. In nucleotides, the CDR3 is TGTGCCAGCAGCTTGGTAGCCGGGTTGCTCACGTACGAGCAGTACTTC.

In nucleotides, the CDR3 is TGTGCCAGTAGTATAGATCTACAGGGGGAAGCTTTCTTT. This encodes CASSIDLQGEAFF. The genes are TRBV19 and TRBJ1-1, with 7 bases matching TRBD1. The ends lost 0 bases at V and 8 bases at J; junction bases unmatched: 3. The CDR3 runs to 13 residues. The V gene's germline CDR1 is LNHDA and CDR2 SQIVND (reference sequence).

This CDR3 reads CASSLWMDRGLTGELFF. CDR3 in DNA: TGTGCCAGCAGTTTATGGATGGACAGGGGCCTCACCGGGGAGCTGTTTTTT. The rearrangement links TRBV27 to TRBJ2-2, with 9 bases identical to TRBD1. Germline CDR1 and CDR2: MNHEY and SMNVEV (reference sequence). The CDR3 runs to 17 residues. The V and J ends lost 1 base and 4 bases, in that order; junction bases with no gene match: 7.

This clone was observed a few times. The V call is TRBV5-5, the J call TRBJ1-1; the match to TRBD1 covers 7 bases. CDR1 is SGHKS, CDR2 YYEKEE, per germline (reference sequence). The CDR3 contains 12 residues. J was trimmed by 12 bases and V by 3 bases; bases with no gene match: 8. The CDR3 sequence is CASSSIGTESFF. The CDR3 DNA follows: TGTGCCAGCAGCTCTATCGGGACAGAATCTTTCTTT. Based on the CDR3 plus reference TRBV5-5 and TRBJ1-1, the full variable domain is DAGVTQSPTHLIKTRGQQVTLRCSPISGHKSVSWYQQVLGQGPQFIFQYYEKEERGRGNFPDRFSARQFPNYSSELNVNALLLGDSALYLCASSSIGTESFFGQGTRLTVV.

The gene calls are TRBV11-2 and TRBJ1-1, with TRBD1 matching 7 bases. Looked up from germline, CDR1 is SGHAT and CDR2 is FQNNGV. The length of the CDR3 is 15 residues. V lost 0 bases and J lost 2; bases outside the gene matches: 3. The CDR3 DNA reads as TGTGCCAGCAGCTTAGACCCAGGGGGAAACACTGAAGCTTTCTTT. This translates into CASSLDPGGNTEAFF.

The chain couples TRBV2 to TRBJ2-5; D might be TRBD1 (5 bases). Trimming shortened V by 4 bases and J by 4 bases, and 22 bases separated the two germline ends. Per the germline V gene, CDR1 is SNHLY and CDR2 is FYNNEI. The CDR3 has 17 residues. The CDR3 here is CASSAPPLRGPGETQYF. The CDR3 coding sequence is TGTGCCAGCAGTGCCCCTCCCTTAAGGGGCCCCGGAGAGACCCAGTACTTC.

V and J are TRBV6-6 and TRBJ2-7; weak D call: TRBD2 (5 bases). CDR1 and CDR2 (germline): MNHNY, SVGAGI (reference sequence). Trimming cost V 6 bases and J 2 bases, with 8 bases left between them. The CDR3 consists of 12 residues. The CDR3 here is CASSPGAYEQYF. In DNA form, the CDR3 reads TGTGCCAGCAGCCCCGGGGCCTACGAGCAGTACTTC.

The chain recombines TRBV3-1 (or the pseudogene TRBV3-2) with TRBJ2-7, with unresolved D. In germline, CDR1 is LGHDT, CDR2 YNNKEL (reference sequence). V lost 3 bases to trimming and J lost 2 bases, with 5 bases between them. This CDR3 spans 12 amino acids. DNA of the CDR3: TGTGCCAGCAGCCATGGCCCCTACGAGCAGTACTTC. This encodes CASSHGPYEQYF.

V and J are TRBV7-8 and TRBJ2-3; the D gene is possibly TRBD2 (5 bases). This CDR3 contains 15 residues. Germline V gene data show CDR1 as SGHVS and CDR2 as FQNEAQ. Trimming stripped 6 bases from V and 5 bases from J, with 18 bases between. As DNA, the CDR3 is TGTGCCAGCAGGAAACTAGTGGTAACGAGAGATACGCAGTATTTT. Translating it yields CASRKLVVTRDTQYF.

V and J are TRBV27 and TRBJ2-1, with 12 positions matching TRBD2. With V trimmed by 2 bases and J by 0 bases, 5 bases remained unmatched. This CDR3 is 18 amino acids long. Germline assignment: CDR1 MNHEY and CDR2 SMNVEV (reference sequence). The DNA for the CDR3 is TGTGCCAGCAGTTTAGGGCTAGCGGGAGGGAGCTCCTACAATGAGCAGTTCTTC. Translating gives CASSLGLAGGSSYNEQFF.

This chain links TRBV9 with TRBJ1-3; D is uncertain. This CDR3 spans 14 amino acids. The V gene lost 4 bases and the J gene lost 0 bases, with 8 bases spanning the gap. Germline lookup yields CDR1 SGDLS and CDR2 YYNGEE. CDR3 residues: CASSPPGSGNTIYF. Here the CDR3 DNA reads TGTGCCAGCAGCCCCCCAGGCTCTGGAAACACCATATATTTT.

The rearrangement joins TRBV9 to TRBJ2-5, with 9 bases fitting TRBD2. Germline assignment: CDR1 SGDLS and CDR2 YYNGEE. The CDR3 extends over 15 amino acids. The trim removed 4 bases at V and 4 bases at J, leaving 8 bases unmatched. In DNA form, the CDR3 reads TGTGCCAGCAGCCTTAGCGGGAGTATAGGAGAGACCCAGTACTTC. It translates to CASSLSGSIGETQYF.

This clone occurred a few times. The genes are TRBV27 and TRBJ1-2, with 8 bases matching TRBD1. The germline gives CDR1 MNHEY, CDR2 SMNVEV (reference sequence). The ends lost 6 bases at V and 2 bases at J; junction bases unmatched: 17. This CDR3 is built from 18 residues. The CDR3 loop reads CASSPRGQGAARNYGYTF. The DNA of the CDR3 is TGTGCCAGCAGCCCAAGAGGGCAGGGGGCAGCGAGGAACTATGGCTACACCTTC.

Here the CDR3 DNA reads TGTGCCAGCAGCTCCCCTCCTAGCGGGAGCACAGATACGCAGTATTTT. This encodes CASSSPPSGSTDTQYF. The rearrangement joins TRBV7-9 to TRBJ2-3, with TRBD2 identical over 8 bases. This CDR3 has 16 residues. J lost 0 bases, V lost 4 bases, and 6 bases had no gene match. CDR1 is SEHNR and CDR2 is FQNEAQ in the germline V gene (reference sequence).

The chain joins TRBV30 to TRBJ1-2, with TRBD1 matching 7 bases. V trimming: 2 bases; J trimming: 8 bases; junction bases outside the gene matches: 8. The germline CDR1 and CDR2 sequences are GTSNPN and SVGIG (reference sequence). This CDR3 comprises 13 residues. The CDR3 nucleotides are TGTGCCTGGAGTCCTGACAGGGAAGGCGGCTACACCTTC. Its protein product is CAWSPDREGGYTF.

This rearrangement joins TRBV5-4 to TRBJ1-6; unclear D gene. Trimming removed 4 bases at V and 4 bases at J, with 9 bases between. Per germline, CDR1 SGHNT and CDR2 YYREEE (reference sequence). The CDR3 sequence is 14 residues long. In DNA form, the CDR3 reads TGTGCCAGCAGCAACAGAGATTATAATTCACCCCTCCACTTT. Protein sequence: CASSNRDYNSPLHF.